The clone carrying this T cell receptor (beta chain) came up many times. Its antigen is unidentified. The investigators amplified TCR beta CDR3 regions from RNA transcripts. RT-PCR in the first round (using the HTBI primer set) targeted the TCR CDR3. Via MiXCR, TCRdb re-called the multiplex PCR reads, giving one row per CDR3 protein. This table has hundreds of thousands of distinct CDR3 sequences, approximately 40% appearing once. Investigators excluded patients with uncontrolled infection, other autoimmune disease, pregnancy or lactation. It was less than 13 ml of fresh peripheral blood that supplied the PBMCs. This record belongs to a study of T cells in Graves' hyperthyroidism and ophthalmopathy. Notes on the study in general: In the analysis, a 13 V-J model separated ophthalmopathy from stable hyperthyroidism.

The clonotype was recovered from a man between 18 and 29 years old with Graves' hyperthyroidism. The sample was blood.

CDR3 in amino acids: CASSGYDTYEQYF. DNA for the CDR3: TGTGCCAGCAGCGGGTATGATACCTACGAGCAGTACTTC. This chain joins TRBV7-2 and TRBJ2-7; D remains ambiguous. V gave up 5 bases and J gave up 2 bases, with 10 bases separating them. In germline, CDR1 is SGHTA, CDR2 FQGNSA. The CDR3 is 13 residues long.